This entry lists 18 T cell receptor beta chains sequenced from one sample in a study of response to subunit inactivated influenza vaccine. One entry per CDR3 protein results from TCRdb running MiXCR on the RT-PCR reads. The sample gives under 200,000 distinct CDR3 sequences, roughly a tenth of which show up once; around an eighth is in the top ten. Specimen: non-naive T cells sorted from PBMCs, collected roughly 45 days after vaccination. The receptors come from a middle-aged man who received an inactivated influenza vaccine.

The chain is built from TRBV5-1 and TRBJ2-1; TRBD2 matches 9 bases. The V and J ends lost 5 bases and 3 bases, in that order; junction bases with no gene match: 12. The CDR3 sequence is 17 residues long. Germline assignment: CDR1 SGHRS and CDR2 YFSETQ. The CDR3 reads CASSPSGGFRFYNEQFF. The CDR3 nucleotides read TGCGCCAGCAGTCCCAGCGGGGGGTTTAGGTTCTACAATGAGCAGTTCTTC.

The chain joins TRBV20-1 to TRBJ2-1; 11 bases are a match to TRBD2. The CDR3 is made up of 16 amino acids. Germline V lookup: CDR1 DFQATT, CDR2 SNEGSKA (reference sequence). V trimming: 1 base; J trimming: 2 bases; junction bases outside the gene matches: 4. The CDR3 bases are TGCAGTGCTAGAGGCCCACTAGCGGGGGCCTACAATGAGCAGTTCTTC. The encoded protein is CSARGPLAGAYNEQFF.

As to this clonotype: Being one base from a much bigger clone, this may be a read error. This sequence joins TRBV12-3 or TRBV12-4 and TRBJ1-1; 7 nucleotides agree with TRBD1. CDR3 length: 14 amino acids. The junction had 6 bases not matched to a gene; V was cut back by 6 bases and J by 2 bases. In DNA, the CDR3 is TGTGCCAGCAGCCGGAAAGGGGGCAACACTGAAGCTTTCTTT. Protein: CASSRKGGNTEAFF.

J is TRBJ1-2 and V is TRBV6-2 or TRBV6-3; D perhaps matches TRBD1 (5 bases). V was pared by 0 bases and J by 6 bases, with 17 bases between. Germline loops: CDR1 MNHEY, CDR2 SVGEGT. CDR3 size: 16 residues. This chain's CDR3 is CASSYSTSGQVHGYTF. CDR3 bases: TGTGCCAGCAGTTACTCGACTTCGGGGCAGGTCCATGGCTACACCTTC.

This clonotype has more than one count but fewer than ten. The chain links TRBV6-2 or TRBV6-3 to TRBJ2-3; possibly TRBD2 for D (6 bases). There are 15 residues in the CDR3. V lost 5 bases, J lost 0 bases, and 12 bases lay in between. The V gene's germline CDR1 is MNHEY and CDR2 SVGEGT. As DNA, the CDR3 is TGTGCCAGCAGTCCAGGACTAACTAGCACAGATACGCAGTATTTT. It yields the protein CASSPGLTSTDTQYF.

This clonotype showed up just a few times. The chain uses TRBV4-1 and TRBJ2-6; D remains unclear. Germline loops: CDR1 MGHRA, CDR2 YSYEKL. V lost 1 base and J 0 bases, leaving 4 bases between the germline ends. CDR3 length: 15 residues. CDR3 nucleotides: TGCGCCAGCAGCCAAGCCCACTCTGGGGCCAACGTCCTGACTTTC. It encodes CASSQAHSGANVLTF.

This clonotype was observed a few times. The chain employs TRBV7-8 and TRBJ1-1; D uncertain. Trimming pared 1 base from V and 8 bases from J, leaving 8 bases between. Germline V gene sequence: CDR1 SGHVS, CDR2 FQNEAQ. This CDR3 is 12 amino acids long. The CDR3 region is CASSLDISEAFF. The CDR3 DNA reads as TGTGCCAGCAGCTTAGATATTTCCGAAGCTTTCTTT.

This clonotype has only a few counts. The chain recombines TRBV20-1 with TRBJ2-7, with TRBD1 identical over 10 bases. This CDR3 is 15 amino acids long. The V segment lost 6 bases and the J segment 1 base; nucleotides outside the gene matches: 9. CDR1 is DFQATT, CDR2 SNEGSKA, per germline (reference sequence). CDR3 coding DNA: TGCAGTGCAATCCCCGGGACAGGGGTATCCTACGAGCAGTACTTC. Its translation is CSAIPGTGVSYEQYF.

The chain recombines TRBV4-3 with TRBJ2-7; D may match TRBD1 or TRBD2 (5 bases each). CDR3 length: 14 residues. Trimming cost V 4 bases and J 0 bases, with 10 bases left between them. Germline values: CDR1 LGHNA, CDR2 YSLEER. CDR3 amino acids: CASSPGALSYEQYF. The CDR3 DNA follows: TGCGCCAGCAGCCCCGGGGCTCTCTCCTACGAGCAGTACTTC.

This clonotype was picked up a small number of times. The chain uses TRBV12-3 or TRBV12-4 and TRBJ1-4; possible D gene TRBD1, 5 bases. The V end lost 6 bases, the J end lost 8 bases, and 16 bases lay between the germline ends. There are 14 residues in the CDR3. Here the CDR3 reads CASSPTGGKEKLFF. The DNA for the CDR3 is TGTGCCAGCAGCCCCACGGGGGGGAAGGAAAAACTGTTTTTT.

This clonotype was counted at least ten times. The chain has TRBV28 and TRBJ2-1, with TRBD2 identical over 15 bases. V shed 6 bases and J 8 bases; nucleotides not matched to a gene: 8. CDR1 MDHEN and CDR2 SYDVKM come from the germline V gene. This CDR3 comprises 16 residues. The CDR3 sequence is CASRHLGTSGGHEQFF. DNA of the CDR3: TGTGCCAGCAGGCACCTTGGGACTAGCGGGGGGCATGAGCAGTTCTTC.

J is TRBJ1-5 and V is TRBV5-6; 9 bases fit TRBD1. This CDR3 has 18 amino acids. Germline CDR1 reads SGHDT; CDR2 reads YYEEEE. V lost 4 bases, J lost 2 bases, and 13 bases stayed unmatched. The CDR3 DNA follows: TGTGCCAGCAGCACAACGGGACAGGGCGGTTGGGGCAATCAGCCCCAGCATTTT. This sequence encodes CASSTTGQGGWGNQPQHF.

V and J are TRBV5-1 and TRBJ1-1, with D tentatively TRBD1 (6 bases). Trimming cost V 2 bases and J 6 bases, with 17 bases left between them. Germline values: CDR1 SGHRS, CDR2 YFSETQ. The CDR3 is made up of 15 amino acids. The CDR3 protein is CASSLTDRVYSEAFF. CDR3 in DNA: TGCGCCAGCAGCTTAACGGACAGAGTTTATTCTGAAGCTTTCTTT. Variable domain in full (rest from reference TRBV5-1 and TRBJ1-1): KAGVTQTPRYLIKTRGQQVTLSCSPISGHRSVSWYQQTPGQGLQFLFEYFSETQRNKGNFPGRFSGRQFSNSRSEMNVSTLELGDSALYLCASSLTDRVYSEAFFGQGTRLTVV.

This clonotype was detected only a few times. This rearrangement joins TRBV20-1 to TRBJ2-1; D not certain. The CDR3 runs to 16 residues. V was trimmed by 3 bases and J by 4 bases, leaving 19 bases between them. Germline CDR1 reads DFQATT; CDR2 reads SNEGSKA (reference sequence). CDR3 protein: CSASALRAISYNEQFF. The CDR3 DNA reads TGCAGTGCTAGCGCCCTCCGGGCGATCAGTTACAATGAGCAGTTCTTC.

This clonotype was recorded many times. The J gene is TRBJ1-2, the V gene TRBV5-1; TRBD1 aligns across 9 bases. Per germline, CDR1 SGHRS and CDR2 YFSETQ. This CDR3 contains 14 residues. Losses at the gene ends were 4 bases for V and 2 bases for J; bases not matched to a gene: 3. The CDR3 spells CASSPQGANYGYTF. DNA for the CDR3: TGCGCCAGCAGCCCACAGGGGGCCAACTATGGCTACACCTTC.

There are a few counts of this clonotype. The chain combines TRBV10-3 with TRBJ2-5; D is unresolved. V shed 10 bases and J shed 2 bases, with 11 bases lying between them. The CDR3 consists of 12 residues. Germline V gives CDR1 ENHRY, CDR2 SYGVKD. The chain's CDR3 is CATAAVQETQYF. The CDR3 nucleotides read TGTGCCACCGCGGCAGTACAAGAGACCCAGTACTTC.

This clonotype was seen ten or more times. V usage is TRBV10-1 and J usage is TRBJ2-3; D not resolved. The CDR3 extends over 15 amino acids. Germline V gene sequence: CDR1 WNHNN, CDR2 SYGVQD (reference sequence). V lost 3 bases, J lost 4 bases, and 14 bases lay in between. Here the CDR3 DNA reads TGCGCCAGCAGTGAACGCGGCCAAGGAGCAGATACGCAGTATTTT. It yields the protein CASSERGQGADTQYF.

Many counts were recorded for this clonotype. The genes are TRBV6-2 or TRBV6-3 and TRBJ2-7; D is perhaps TRBD2 (6 bases). V lost 0 bases to trimming and J lost 2 bases, with 11 bases between them. Germline lookup yields CDR1 MNHEY and CDR2 SVGEGT. CDR3 size: 15 residues. CDR3 DNA: TGTGCCAGCAGTTACTCGTTGGAGGGCGCCTACGAGCAGTACTTC. This gives the protein CASSYSLEGAYEQYF.